One sample yielded the 10 T cell receptor beta chains listed below, sequenced in a study of control samples from healthy donors and cancer patients. Assay used: immunoSEQ multiplex PCR; TCRdb lists only in-frame clones, some missing. The table lists a few hundred thousand clones, 75% to 95% of them singletons. The sample consisted of PBMCs. The receptor set was obtained from a man between 40 and 49 years old with head and neck cancer.

This clone has just a few counts. This chain connects TRBV24-1 to TRBJ2-2; 8 bases match TRBD1. V gave up 0 bases and J gave up 6 bases; unmatched junction bases: 5. Per the germline V gene, CDR1 is KGHDR and CDR2 is SFDVKD. This CDR3 has 16 residues. CDR3 sequence: CATSDLRTGRAGELFF. In DNA form, the CDR3 reads TGTGCCACCAGTGATTTGAGGACAGGGCGTGCCGGGGAGCTGTTTTTT.

The V gene is TRBV4-3, the J gene TRBJ1-2, with no clear D. The V end lost 2 bases, the J end lost 0 bases, and 13 bases lay between the germline ends. This CDR3 contains 16 residues. Germline V lookup: CDR1 LGHNA, CDR2 YSLEER. This CDR3 is CASSQTGVSSNYGYTF. CDR3 nucleotides: TGCGCCAGCAGCCAAACCGGCGTGTCCTCTAACTATGGCTACACCTTC.

This clone has just one count. The genes are TRBV18 and TRBJ1-6; a weak D match, TRBD1 (6 bases). The germline gives CDR1 KGHSH, CDR2 LQKENI. The CDR3 totals 17 residues. Trimming shortened V by 2 bases and J by 3 bases, and 14 bases separated the two germline ends. CDR3 coding DNA: TGTGCCAGCTCACCATATAACGACAGGAACTATAATTCACCCCTCCACTTT. Encoded protein: CASSPYNDRNYNSPLHF.

The rearrangement joins TRBV19 to TRBJ1-1, with a tentative D call TRBD1 (5 bases). The V gene's germline CDR1 is LNHDA and CDR2 SQIVND (reference sequence). CDR3 length equals 14 residues. V gave up 3 bases and J gave up 3 bases, with 11 bases separating them. The CDR3 protein is CASSIRDPDTEAFF. The CDR3 DNA reads TGTGCCAGTAGTATCCGGGACCCTGACACTGAAGCTTTCTTT.

The table lists this clone with a count of one. The genes are TRBV5-4 and TRBJ1-2; 7 bases agree with TRBD1. Germline V CDR1 and CDR2: SGHNT, YYREEE (reference sequence). After removal of 2 bases from V and 4 bases from J, the junction contained 2 bases not matched to a gene. This CDR3 region has 13 residues. The CDR3 DNA sequence: TGTGCCAGCAGCTTACAGGGGCCCTATGGCTACACCTTC. This encodes CASSLQGPYGYTF.

The chain joins TRBV5-6 to TRBJ2-1, with TRBD1 identical over 7 bases. Germline V gene data show CDR1 as SGHDT and CDR2 as YYEEEE. There are 13 residues in the CDR3. The junction had 10 bases not matched to a gene; V was cut back by 6 bases and J by 10 bases. CDR3 nucleotide sequence: TGTGCCAGCATTTATGCACAGGGGACCGAGCAGTTCTTC. Translation gives CASIYAQGTEQFF.

The genes are TRBV15 and TRBJ2-3, with 16 bases lining up with TRBD2. Germline loops: CDR1 LNHNV, CDR2 YYDKDF (reference sequence). The J segment lost 10 bases and the V segment lost 5 bases, leaving 6 bases of the junction unmatched. The CDR3 is 15 residues long. CDR3 sequence reads: CATSVGLAGGLAQYF. DNA for the CDR3: TGTGCCACCAGCGTGGGACTAGCGGGGGGGCTGGCGCAGTATTTT.

This chain links TRBV6-1 with TRBJ1-1; D is undetermined. CDR3 size: 14 residues. V shed 2 bases and J shed 1 base, with 8 bases lying between them. Germline-derived CDR1 and CDR2 are MNHNS and SASEGT. The CDR3 bases are TGTGCCAGCAGTGAACGGGTAGCGAACACTGAAGCTTTCTTT. Protein sequence: CASSERVANTEAFF.

This clone showed up just once. The V call is TRBV7-6, the J call TRBJ2-7; TRBD2 aligns across 9 bases. Germline values: CDR1 SGHVS, CDR2 FNYEAQ. After removal of 5 bases from V and 0 bases from J, the junction contained 8 bases not matched to a gene. The CDR3 has 16 amino acids. This chain's CDR3 is CASSAERGDNSYEQYF. For the CDR3, the DNA is TGTGCCAGCAGCGCCGAGCGGGGGGATAACTCCTACGAGCAGTACTTC.

The V gene is TRBV11-3, the J gene TRBJ2-7; D is unclear. V was pared by 3 bases and J by 6 bases, with 9 bases between. The CDR3 length is 12 residues. Germline V gene sequence: CDR1 SGHNT, CDR2 YENEEA. The CDR3 loop reads CASSFGQCEQYF. Written as DNA, the CDR3 is TGTGCCAGCAGCTTCGGGCAGTGCGAGCAGTACTTC.